The rows below give T cell receptor beta chains drawn from one sample of a study of blood T cells in healthy people across ages. TCRdb reprocessed the 5' RACE reads with MiXCR, giving one entry per CDR3 protein. There are 1.5 million to 2 million distinct CDR3 sequences in the sample; roughly 30% occur only once, and about 11% lies in the top ten. Sequencing was carried out using blood. These receptors were taken from a woman in her 30s in good health. CDR3s include the opening cysteine and the closing phenylalanine or tryptophan. D genes are given only for firm matches. Size tells how often a clone was seen (once, few, many) or the class of an expanded clone, and some rows leave it out.

TRBJ1-5 TRBV4-1 14 NA NA TGCGCCAGCAGCTCAACCAGGGTCAGGCAGCCCCAGCATTTT CASSSTRVRQPQHF
TRBJ2-7 TRBV5-6 15 TRBD2 few TGTGCCAGCAGCTTGGCACTAGCGGGCACCTACGAGCAGTACTTC CASSLALAGTYEQYF
TRBJ1-5 TRBV27 13 NA NA TGTGCCAGCTCCCCGGGGAGGGCTCAGCCCCAGCATTTT CASSPGRAQPQHF
TRBJ2-3 TRBV6-6 16 TRBD1 NA TGTGCCAGCAGTTACTCTACAGGGGCTCGCACAGATACGCAGTATTTT CASSYSTGARTDTQYF
TRBJ1-1 TRBV20-1 14 NA NA TGCAGTGCTAGAGATAGTTCCCAGCGGACTGAAGCTTTCTTT CSARDSSQRTEAFF
TRBJ1-1 TRBV27 15 NA few TGTGCCAGCAGCCTAGTGGGAGTGCCGAACACTGAAGCTTTCTTT CASSLVGVPNTEAFF
TRBJ2-5 TRBV20-1 13 TRBD2 medium-sized TGCAGTATTGGACTAGCACAGCAAGAGACCCAGTACTTC CSIGLAQQETQYF
TRBJ2-7 TRBV28 15 NA few TGTGCCAGCAGTTTGGGCGGACCTACTCACTACGAGCAGTACTTC CASSLGGPTHYEQYF
TRBJ2-1 TRBV9 16 TRBD2 NA TGTGCCAGCAGCGTAGGGGCGGGGGGGTCATACAGTGAGCAGTTCTTC CASSVGAGGSYSEQFF
TRBJ1-5 TRBV10-3 14 NA NA TGTGCCACCACGGACAGTGCCTCGGGGCAGCCCCAGCATTTT CATTDSASGQPQHF
TRBJ2-5 TRBV5-1 16 TRBD1 few TGCGCCAGCAGCTTGGGGGACAGGGGGCGCCGGGAGACCCAGTACTTC CASSLGDRGRRETQYF
TRBJ2-3 TRBV20-1 17 NA NA TGCAGTGCTGGGAAGCGTTCTAGCTACCTAGGGGCAGATACGCAGTATTTT CSAGKRSSYLGADTQYF
TRBJ2-5 TRBV18 15 NA NA TGTGCCAGCTCACGAGGGGCTAGCGACTACAATGAGCAGTACTTC CASSRGASDYNEQYF
TRBJ2-5 TRBV15 14 NA NA TGTGCCACCAGCAGAGGACGAGGACACGAGACCCAGTACTTC CATSRGRGHETQYF
TRBJ2-5 TRBV7-8 17 TRBD2 few TGTGCCAGCAGCTTAGGTCCTCCTGCGGGGGGGCAAGAGACCCAGTACTTC CASSLGPPAGGQETQYF
TRBJ2-2 TRBV11-1 14 NA few TGTGCCAGCAGCTTAGCTAGGGACACCGGGGAGCTGTTTTTT CASSLARDTGELFF
TRBJ1-6 TRBV28 15 NA NA TGTGCCAGCAGTTTACTACAGGGAGATAATTCACCCCTCCACTTT CASSLLQGDNSPLHF
TRBJ1-2 TRBV11-2 15 TRBD1 NA TGTGCCAGCAGCTTATACTCCGGGACAGCCGATGGCTACACCTTC CASSLYSGTADGYTF
TRBJ2-1 TRBV7-3 16 NA few TGTGCCAGCAGCTTGCGGGCCAGGGGCCAGTACAATGAGCAGTTCTTC CASSLRARGQYNEQFF
TRBJ1-5 TRBV20-1 12 NA NA TGCAGTGCTAAGGAAACAAATCAGCCCCAGCATTTT CSAKETNQPQHF
TRBJ2-7 TRBV18 13 TRBD1 NA TGTGCCAGCTCACGATCGACAGGGACCGAGCAGTACTTC CASSRSTGTEQYF
TRBJ1-6 TRBV20-1 14 TRBD1 NA TGCAGTGCAAGTTGGGGACAGGGGGACTCACCCCTCCACTTT CSASWGQGDSPLHF
TRBJ1-1 TRBV29-1 14 NA many TGCAGCGCCCTAGGGGGAGGGGGGAACACTGAAGCTTTCTTT CSALGGGGNTEAFF
TRBJ2-3 TRBV18 13 NA few TGTGCCAGCTCACCACCTTATCCAGATACGCAGTATTTT CASSPPYPDTQYF
TRBJ2-1 TRBV4-2 18 TRBD2 once TGTGCCAGCAGCCAAGAGGGACTAGCGGGAGAGGGAACCAATGAGCAGTTCTTC CASSQEGLAGEGTNEQFF
TRBJ2-3 TRBV24-1 15 TRBD2 NA TGTGCCACCAGTGACACCGGGAGGGCCGGAGATACGCAGTATTTT CATSDTGRAGDTQYF
TRBJ2-7 TRBV20-1 13 NA NA TGCAGTGCTAGAAAGGCAGGGGTAAACGAGCAGTACTTC CSARKAGVNEQYF
TRBJ2-1 TRBV20-1 15 NA NA TGCAGTGCAATTCCCTCAGGGGGGTGGGACAATGAGCAGTTCTTC CSAIPSGGWDNEQFF
TRBJ2-7 TRBV3-1 12 NA NA TGTGCCAGCAGCCAAGGGCCCTACGGGCAGTACTTC CASSQGPYGQYF
TRBJ2-5 TRBV20-1 15 TRBD1 NA TGCAGTGCTAGGCGCCGACAGGGGGCGCGGGAGACCCAGTACTTC CSARRRQGARETQYF
TRBJ1-3 TRBV7-3 14 NA few TGTGCCAGCAGCTTGACGCCGGACTTTCACACCATATATTTT CASSLTPDFHTIYF
TRBJ1-2 TRBV28 12 NA NA TGTGCCAGCAGCTTGACGGAATTTGGCTACACCTTC CASSLTEFGYTF
TRBJ2-1 TRBV12-3/TRBV12-4 12 NA NA TGTGCCAGCAGTTTTCTGACAGGAGAGCAGTTCTTC CASSFLTGEQFF
TRBJ2-5 TRBV12-3/TRBV12-4 16 TRBD2 few TGTGCCAGCAGCCTAGCGGGAGGGCTGGGGAAAGAGACCCAGTACTTC CASSLAGGLGKETQYF
TRBJ1-6 TRBV20-1 14 NA few TGCAGTGCTAGCGGTCGGTTCCCTAATTCACCCCTCCACTTT CSASGRFPNSPLHF
TRBJ1-1 TRBV7-9 15 NA NA TGTGCCAGCAGCTTAACTTACGCCTCGGACACTGAAGCTTTCTTT CASSLTYASDTEAFF
TRBJ2-1 TRBV6-1 13 TRBD2 few TGTGCCAGCAGTGATGGACTAGCGGTGTTACAGTTCTTC CASSDGLAVLQFF
TRBJ2-7 TRBV15 15 NA NA TGTGCCACCAGCAGAGACGGCGGAGGGACCTACGAGCAGTACTTC CATSRDGGGTYEQYF
TRBJ2-1 TRBV11-2 13 TRBD2 few TGTGCCAGCCTGAATAGCGGGGGAAGTGAGCAGTTCTTC CASLNSGGSEQFF
TRBJ1-1 TRBV18 15 TRBD1 NA TGTGCCAGCTCACCACCCGGGACAGTTAACACTGAAGCTTTCTTT CASSPPGTVNTEAFF